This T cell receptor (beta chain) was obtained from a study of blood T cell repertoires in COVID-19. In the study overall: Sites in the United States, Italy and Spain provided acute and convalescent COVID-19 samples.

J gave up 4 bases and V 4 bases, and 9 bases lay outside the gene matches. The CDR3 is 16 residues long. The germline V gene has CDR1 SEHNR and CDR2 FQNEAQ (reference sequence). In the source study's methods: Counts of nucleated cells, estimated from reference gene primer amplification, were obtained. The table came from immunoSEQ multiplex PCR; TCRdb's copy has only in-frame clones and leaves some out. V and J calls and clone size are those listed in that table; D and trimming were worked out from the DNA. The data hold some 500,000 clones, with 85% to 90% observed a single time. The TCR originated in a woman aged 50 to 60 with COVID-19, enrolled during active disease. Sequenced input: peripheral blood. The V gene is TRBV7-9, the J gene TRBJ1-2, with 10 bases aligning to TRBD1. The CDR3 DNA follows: TGTGCCAGCAGCTCGCGGGACAGGGGATTTCTCTATGGCTACACCTTC. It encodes CASSSRDRGFLYGYTF.